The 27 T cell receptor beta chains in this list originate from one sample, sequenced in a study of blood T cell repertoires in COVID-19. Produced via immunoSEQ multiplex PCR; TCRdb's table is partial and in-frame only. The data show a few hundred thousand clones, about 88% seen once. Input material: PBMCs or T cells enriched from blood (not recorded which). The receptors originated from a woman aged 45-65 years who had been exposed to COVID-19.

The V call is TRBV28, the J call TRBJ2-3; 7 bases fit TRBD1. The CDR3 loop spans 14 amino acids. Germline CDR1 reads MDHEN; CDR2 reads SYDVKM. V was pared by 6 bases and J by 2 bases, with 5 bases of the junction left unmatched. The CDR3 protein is CASRMGQLTDTQYF. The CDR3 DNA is TGTGCCAGCAGGATGGGACAGCTCACAGATACGCAGTATTTT.

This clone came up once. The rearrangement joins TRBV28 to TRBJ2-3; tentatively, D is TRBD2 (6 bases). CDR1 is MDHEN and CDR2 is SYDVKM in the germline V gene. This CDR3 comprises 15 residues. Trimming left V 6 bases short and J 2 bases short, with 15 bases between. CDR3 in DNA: TGTGCCAGCAGAGGAGACGGGAGAAACACAGATACGCAGTATTTT. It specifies CASRGDGRNTDTQYF.

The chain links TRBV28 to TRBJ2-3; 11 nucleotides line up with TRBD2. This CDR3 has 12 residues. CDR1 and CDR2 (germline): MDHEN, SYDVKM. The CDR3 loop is CATSGTTDTQYF. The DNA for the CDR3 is TGTGCGACTAGCGGGACCACAGATACGCAGTATTTT.

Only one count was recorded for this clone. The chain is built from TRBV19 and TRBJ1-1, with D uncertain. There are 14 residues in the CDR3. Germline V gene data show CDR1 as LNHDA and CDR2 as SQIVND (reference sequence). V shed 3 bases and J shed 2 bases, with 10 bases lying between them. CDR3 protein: CASSIGGYNTEAFF. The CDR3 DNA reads TGTGCCAGTAGTATCGGAGGTTACAACACTGAAGCTTTCTTT.

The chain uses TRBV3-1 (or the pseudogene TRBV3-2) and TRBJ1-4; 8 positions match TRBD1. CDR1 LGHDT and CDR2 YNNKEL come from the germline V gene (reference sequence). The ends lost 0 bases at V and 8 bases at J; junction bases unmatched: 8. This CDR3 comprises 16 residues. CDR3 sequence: CASSQDRTGGQEKLFF. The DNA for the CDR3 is TGTGCCAGCAGCCAAGATCGAACAGGGGGGCAGGAAAAACTGTTTTTT.

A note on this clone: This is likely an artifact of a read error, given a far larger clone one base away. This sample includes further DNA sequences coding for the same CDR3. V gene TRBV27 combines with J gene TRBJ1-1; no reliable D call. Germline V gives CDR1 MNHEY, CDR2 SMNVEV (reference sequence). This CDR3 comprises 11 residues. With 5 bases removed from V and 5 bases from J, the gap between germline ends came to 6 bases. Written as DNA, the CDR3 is TGTGCCAGCAGTACGGGGACTGAAGCTTTCTTT. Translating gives CASSTGTEAFF.

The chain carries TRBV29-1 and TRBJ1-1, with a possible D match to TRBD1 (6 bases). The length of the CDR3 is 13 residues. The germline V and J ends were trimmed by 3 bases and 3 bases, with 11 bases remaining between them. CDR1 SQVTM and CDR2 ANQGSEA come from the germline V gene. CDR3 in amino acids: CSVESGVHTEAFF. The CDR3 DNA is TGCAGCGTTGAGTCAGGGGTACACACTGAAGCTTTCTTT.

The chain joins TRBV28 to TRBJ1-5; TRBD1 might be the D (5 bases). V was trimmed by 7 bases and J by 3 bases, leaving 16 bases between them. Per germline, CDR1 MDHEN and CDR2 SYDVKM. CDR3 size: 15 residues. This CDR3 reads CASKPGGTFNQPQHF. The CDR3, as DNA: TGTGCCAGCAAACCCGGGGGGACCTTCAATCAGCCCCAGCATTTT.

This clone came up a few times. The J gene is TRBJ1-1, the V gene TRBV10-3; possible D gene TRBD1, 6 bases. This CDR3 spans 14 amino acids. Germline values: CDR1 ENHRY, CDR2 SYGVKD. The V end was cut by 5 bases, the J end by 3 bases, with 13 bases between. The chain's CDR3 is CAISPTGRDTEAFF. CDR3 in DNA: TGTGCCATCAGTCCGACAGGAAGGGACACTGAAGCTTTCTTT.

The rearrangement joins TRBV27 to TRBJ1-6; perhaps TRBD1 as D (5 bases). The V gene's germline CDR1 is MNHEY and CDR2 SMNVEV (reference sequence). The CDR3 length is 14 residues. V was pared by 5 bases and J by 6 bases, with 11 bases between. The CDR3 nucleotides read TGTGCCAGCAGTCCATCAAGGGGTAATTCACCCCTCCACTTT. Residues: CASSPSRGNSPLHF.

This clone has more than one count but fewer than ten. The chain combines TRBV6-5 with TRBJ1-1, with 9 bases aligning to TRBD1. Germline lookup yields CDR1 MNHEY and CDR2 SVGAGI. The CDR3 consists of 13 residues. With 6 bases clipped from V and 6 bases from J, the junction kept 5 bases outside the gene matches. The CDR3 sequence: CASRDRGRAEAFF. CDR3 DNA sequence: TGTGCCAGCAGGGACAGGGGCAGGGCTGAAGCTTTCTTT.

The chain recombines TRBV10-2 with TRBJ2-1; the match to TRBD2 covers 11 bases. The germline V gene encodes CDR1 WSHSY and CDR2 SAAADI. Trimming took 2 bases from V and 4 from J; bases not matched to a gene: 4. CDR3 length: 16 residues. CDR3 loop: CASSELSGGVYNEQFF. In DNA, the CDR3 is TGCGCCAGCAGTGAGCTTAGCGGGGGGGTTTACAATGAGCAGTTCTTC.

CDR3 in DNA: TGTGCCAGCAGCCTTATGGCCGGGGCGGGGGAGACCCAGTACTTC. Translated: CASSLMAGAGETQYF. The genes are TRBV3-1 (or the pseudogene TRBV3-2) and TRBJ2-5, with a weak D call TRBD2 (6 bases). The CDR3 contains 15 residues. Germline assignment: CDR1 LGHDT and CDR2 YNNKEL (reference sequence). Between the trimmed V and J ends, which lost 4 bases and 5 bases, there was a span of 17 bases.

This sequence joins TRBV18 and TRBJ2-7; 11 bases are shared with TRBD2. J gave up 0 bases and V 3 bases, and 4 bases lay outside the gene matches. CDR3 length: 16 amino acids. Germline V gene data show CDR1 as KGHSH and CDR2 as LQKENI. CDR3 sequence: CASSPALAGGSYEQYF. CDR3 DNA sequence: TGTGCCAGCTCACCCGCCCTAGCGGGGGGCTCCTACGAGCAGTACTTC.

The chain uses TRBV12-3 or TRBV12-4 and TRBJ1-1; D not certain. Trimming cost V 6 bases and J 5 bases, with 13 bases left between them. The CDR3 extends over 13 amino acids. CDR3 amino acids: CASSYGSGTEAFF. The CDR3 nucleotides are TGTGCCAGCAGCTACGGGTCGGGAACTGAAGCTTTCTTT.

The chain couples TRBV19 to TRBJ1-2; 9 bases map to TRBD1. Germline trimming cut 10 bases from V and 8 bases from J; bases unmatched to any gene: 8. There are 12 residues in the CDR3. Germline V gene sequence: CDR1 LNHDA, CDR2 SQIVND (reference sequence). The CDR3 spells CAIRDREAGYTF. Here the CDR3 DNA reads TGTGCCATAAGGGACAGGGAGGCGGGCTACACCTTC.

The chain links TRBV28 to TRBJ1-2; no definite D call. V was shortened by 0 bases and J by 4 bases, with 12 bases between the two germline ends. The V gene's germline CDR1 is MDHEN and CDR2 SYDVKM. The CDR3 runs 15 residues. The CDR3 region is CASSLWGGSTYGYTF. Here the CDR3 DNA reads TGTGCCAGCAGTTTATGGGGAGGTTCAACCTATGGCTACACCTTC.

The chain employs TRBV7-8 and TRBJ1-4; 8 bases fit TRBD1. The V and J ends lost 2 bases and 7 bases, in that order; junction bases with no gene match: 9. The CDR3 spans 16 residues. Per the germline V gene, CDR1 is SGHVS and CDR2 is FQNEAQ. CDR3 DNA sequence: TGTGCCAGCAGCTTACGGGCAGGGGGCATAGGTGAAAAACTGTTTTTT. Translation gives CASSLRAGGIGEKLFF.

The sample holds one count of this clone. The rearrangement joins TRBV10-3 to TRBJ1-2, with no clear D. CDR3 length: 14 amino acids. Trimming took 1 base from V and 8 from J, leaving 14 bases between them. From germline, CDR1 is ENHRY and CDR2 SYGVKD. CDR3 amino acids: CAISEWSSPLGYTF. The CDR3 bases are TGTGCCATCAGTGAGTGGAGTAGCCCCCTAGGCTACACCTTC.

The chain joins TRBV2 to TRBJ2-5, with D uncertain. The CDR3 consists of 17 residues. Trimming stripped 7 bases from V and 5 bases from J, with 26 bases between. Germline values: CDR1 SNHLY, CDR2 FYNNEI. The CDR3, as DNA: TGTGCCAGCAATGCTCTCCCCGGGTTCTCGGCTACGGAGACCCAGTACTTC. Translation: CASNALPGFSATETQYF.

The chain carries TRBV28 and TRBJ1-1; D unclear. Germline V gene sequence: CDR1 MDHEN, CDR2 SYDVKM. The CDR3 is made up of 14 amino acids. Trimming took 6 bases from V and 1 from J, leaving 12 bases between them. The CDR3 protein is CASRWPGGNTEAFF. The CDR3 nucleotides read TGTGCCAGCAGATGGCCGGGAGGGAACACTGAAGCTTTCTTT.

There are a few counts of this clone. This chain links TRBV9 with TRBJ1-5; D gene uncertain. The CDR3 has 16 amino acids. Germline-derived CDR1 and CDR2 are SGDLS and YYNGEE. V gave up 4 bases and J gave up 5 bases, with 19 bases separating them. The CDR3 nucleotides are TGTGCCAGCAGCCCCCACGGGTCGACCAATGATCAGCCCCAGCATTTT. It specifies CASSPHGSTNDQPQHF.

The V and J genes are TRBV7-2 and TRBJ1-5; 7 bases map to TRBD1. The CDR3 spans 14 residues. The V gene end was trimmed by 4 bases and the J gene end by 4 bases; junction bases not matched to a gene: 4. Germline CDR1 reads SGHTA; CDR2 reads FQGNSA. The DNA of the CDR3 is TGTGCCAGCAGCTCCGAACAGGGGAATCAGCCCCAGCATTTT. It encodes CASSSEQGNQPQHF.

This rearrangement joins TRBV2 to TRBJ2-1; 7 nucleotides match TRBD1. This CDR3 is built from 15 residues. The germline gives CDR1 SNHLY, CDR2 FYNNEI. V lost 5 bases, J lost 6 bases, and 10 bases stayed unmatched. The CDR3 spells CASSSGGWTGNEQFF. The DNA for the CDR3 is TGTGCCAGCAGTTCAGGGGGTTGGACGGGCAATGAGCAGTTCTTC.

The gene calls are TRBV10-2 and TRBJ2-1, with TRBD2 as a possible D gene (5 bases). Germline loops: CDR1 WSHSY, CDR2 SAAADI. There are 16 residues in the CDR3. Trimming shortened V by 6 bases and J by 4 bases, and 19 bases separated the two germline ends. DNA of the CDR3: TGCGCCAGCAGCAGCCCCGGGCTAGCCGGATACAATGAGCAGTTCTTC. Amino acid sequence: CASSSPGLAGYNEQFF.

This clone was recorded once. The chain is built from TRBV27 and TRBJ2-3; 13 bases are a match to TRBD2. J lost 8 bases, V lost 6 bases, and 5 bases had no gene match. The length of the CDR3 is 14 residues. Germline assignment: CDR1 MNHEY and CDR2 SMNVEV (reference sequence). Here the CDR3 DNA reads TGTGCCAGCAGCTCCGGGACTAGCGGGATTACGCAGTATTTT. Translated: CASSSGTSGITQYF.

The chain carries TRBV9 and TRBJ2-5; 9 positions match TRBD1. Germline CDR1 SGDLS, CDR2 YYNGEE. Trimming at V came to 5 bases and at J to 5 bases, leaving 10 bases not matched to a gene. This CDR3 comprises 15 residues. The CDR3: CASSPTGTGRETQYF. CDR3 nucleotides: TGTGCCAGCAGTCCAACCGGGACAGGGAGGGAGACCCAGTACTTC.